This T cell receptor (beta chain) was observed in a study of blood T cell repertoires in COVID-19. Original processing notes: Amplified reference gene primers provided the basis for estimating nucleated cell counts. The assay was immunoSEQ multiplex PCR, and TCRdb's table has in-frame clones only and misses some. V and J calls and clone size are as listed in that table; D and trimming were resolved from the DNA. The repertoire holds tens of thousands of clones, with about 88% as singletons. The J segment lost 2 bases and the V segment lost 6 bases, leaving 1 base of the junction unmatched. The V gene's germline CDR1 is LGHDT and CDR2 YNNKEL (reference sequence). The CDR3 runs 13 residues.

Sequences were obtained from peripheral blood. The chain joins TRBV3-1 (or the pseudogene TRBV3-2) to TRBJ2-5; 9 bases agree with TRBD2. This sequence was found in a human donor in a cohort sampled during active COVID-19. The CDR3 loop reads CASSTSGQETQYF. CDR3 nucleotides: TGTGCCAGCAGTACTAGCGGGCAAGAGACCCAGTACTTC.